This TCR beta chain was recorded in a study of shared clonotypes between healthy human individuals. To note about this clone: What it binds is not known.

Study outcomes and limitations: Only blood was sampled; tissue repertoires likely differ.

The study ran the assay at deep level. DNA at about 210 ng, tens of thousands of T cell genomes, went into sorted-subset replicate PCRs. The protocol was immunoSEQ multiplex PCR, while the TCRdb copy is restricted to in-frame clones and leaves out a portion. The sample consists of roughly 640,000 clones, about 74% of them appearing once. Researchers partitioned CD4+ cells into CD45RA+ naive and CD45RA-negative memory subsets. The sample taken for sequencing was memory CD4+ T cells sorted from blood. Subset noted: CD45RA-negative fraction. This clonotype was obtained from a woman aged 25 to 39 in good health.

CDR3 residues: CASSIGVGTHGYTF. CDR3 in DNA: TGTGCCAGTAGTATAGGGGTTGGAACACATGGCTACACCTTC. J is TRBJ1-2 and V is TRBV19; D is ambiguous. Germline loops: CDR1 LNHDA, CDR2 SQIVND (reference sequence). The CDR3 runs 14 residues. V was clipped by 1 base and J by 6 bases, with 12 bases between them.